This T cell receptor (beta chain) was captured in a study of PD-L1 blockade in urothelial cancer. Study-wide context: Researchers looked at the blood 3 weeks (second dose) and 6 weeks after treatment began.

Clones were read by immunoSEQ multiplex PCR, and TCRdb kept only the in-frame ones, dropping some. The top ten clones hold 11% to 15% of a sample with around 45,000 clones, 88% of them seen once. Study observations and caveats: It was durable-benefit patients whose tumor-associated blood clones expanded more at 3 weeks.

A word on this clone: What it binds is unknown.

The V gene end was trimmed by 2 bases and the J gene end by 2 bases; junction bases not matched to a gene: 3. This CDR3 region has 15 residues. From germline, CDR1 is MRHNA and CDR2 SNTAGT. Locally advanced or metastatic urothelial carcinoma affected all patients. This clonotype was obtained from a woman in her fifties or sixties with urothelial cancer. The sample was PBMCs, taken around atezolizumab (anti-PD-L1) treatment. The V gene is TRBV6-4, the J gene TRBJ2-1, with 7 bases matching TRBD2. The CDR3 here is CASSDTAGAYNEQFF. CDR3 coding DNA: TGTGCCAGCAGTGACACCGCGGGGGCCTACAATGAGCAGTTCTTC.